The T cell receptor beta chain under discussion was sequenced for a study of shared clonotypes between healthy human individuals. HIV-negative, healthy adults without recent acute infections or vaccinations were the donors. The CD8 memory sample joined CD45RO+ cells and CCR7-negative CD45RA+ cells. Approximately 30,000 T cell genomes (roughly 190 ng DNA) went into each sorted-subset replicate. Repertoires were generated with immunoSEQ multiplex PCR, while TCRdb's copy carries only in-frame clones and drops some. The repertoire holds around 690,000 clones, with 90% as singletons. This clone was counted only a few times. Its specificity is not known. The junction does not match germline at one end; this may be a read error. Study results and caveats: Naive CD4 clonotypes were shared across a handful of donors at 5% to 6%.

The germline CDR1 and CDR2 sequences are SGHDT and YYEEEE. The CDR3 covers 14 residues. The V and J genes are TRBV5-6 and TRBJ1-2; no definite D call. The clonotype comes from a man between 18 and 35 years old in good health. Some clones in this sample may be carry-over from other donors' samples. Source material: memory CD8+ T cells from PBMCs. Subset here: CD45RO+ cells pooled with CCR7-negative TemRA cells. CDR3 loop: CASSLAPVRAVRPF. CDR3 DNA: TGTGCCAGCAGCTTGGCCCCAGTGAGAGCCGTTAGGCCCTTC.